These 9 T cell receptor beta chains originate from one sample sequenced in a study of regulatory T cells in long-lasting Graves disease. To make TCR beta libraries, researchers used iRepertoire HTBI primers and Arm-PCR of CDR3 regions. MiXCR, run by TCRdb on the multiplex PCR reads, gives a single entry per CDR3 protein. In the table there are over 400,000 distinct CDR3 sequences, about 15% of which are singletons. This sample's time point: newly diagnosed GD, antithyroid drugs for less than 3 months. The TCR library used RNA extracted from PBMCs. The same sample was also studied in work on T cells in Graves' hyperthyroidism and ophthalmopathy.

The sequencing used peripheral blood mononuclear cells (PBMCs), collected at new diagnosis, from a patient treated with antithyroid drugs. The receptor set was obtained from a woman aged 45-59 years with Graves disease.

This clonotype was counted only a few times. This chain connects TRBV20-1 to TRBJ2-2; the match to TRBD2 covers 7 bases. This CDR3 contains 15 residues. J gave up 6 bases and V 1 base, and 8 bases lay outside the gene matches. Germline CDR1 reads DFQATT; CDR2 reads SNEGSKA (reference sequence). Here the CDR3 DNA reads TGCAGTGCTAGAGTTTCCGGGAGGATCTCCGGGGAGCTGTTTTTT. Translating it yields CSARVSGRISGELFF.

This clonotype was detected only a few times. The chain recombines TRBV10-2 with TRBJ2-1, with 10 bases lining up with TRBD2. The CDR3 length is 15 residues. CDR1 and CDR2 from the germline V gene are WSHSY and SAAADI. Trimming took 7 bases from V and 8 from J; bases not matched to a gene: 11. Here the CDR3 reads CASIGLAGDSYEQFF. The CDR3 bases are TGCGCCAGCATCGGGCTAGCGGGAGATTCCTATGAGCAGTTCTTC.

The table lists this clonotype with a few counts. Written as DNA, the CDR3 is TGTGCCAGCAGCTTAGTAGCAGGGGGCCATGGCTACACCTTC. The encoded protein is CASSLVAGGHGYTF. The chain employs TRBV7-8 and TRBJ1-2, with TRBD1 matching over 8 bases. J was trimmed by 6 bases and V by 1 base; bases with no gene match: 4. Germline V gene sequence: CDR1 SGHVS, CDR2 FQNEAQ. This CDR3 is 14 amino acids long.

In its sample, this clonotype was seen many times. A read error may produce the germline difference seen at one junction end. The chain links TRBV27 to TRBJ2-1, with 12 bases identical to TRBD2. The germline CDR1 and CDR2 sequences are MNHEY and SMNVEV (reference sequence). This CDR3 region has 13 residues. CDR3 DNA sequence: TGTGCCAGCAGGGCTAGCGGGAGGGCCAATTTGGTCTTC. Translation gives CASRASGRANLVF.

A few counts support this clonotype. V gene TRBV28 combines with J gene TRBJ2-7; 11 nucleotides match TRBD2. This CDR3 is 18 amino acids long. J lost 5 bases, V lost 2 bases, and 14 bases had no gene match. Per the germline V gene, CDR1 is MDHEN and CDR2 is SYDVKM. The CDR3 protein is CASSLGGWSSGRINEQYF. CDR3 nucleotides: TGTGCCAGCAGTTTAGGCGGTTGGTCTAGCGGGAGGATAAACGAGCAGTACTTC.

This clonotype was seen repeatedly, ten times or more. The chain combines TRBV7-2 with TRBJ1-5; maybe TRBD1 (5 bases). The CDR3 spans 14 residues. Germline CDR1 reads SGHTA; CDR2 reads FQGNSA. Trimming took 8 bases from V and 4 from J, leaving 15 bases between them. In DNA form, the CDR3 reads TGTGCCAGCGGCCTAAGGGAGGGGAATCAGCCCCAGCATTTT. This codes for CASGLREGNQPQHF.

The chain uses TRBV20-1 and TRBJ2-7; TRBD2 matches 9 bases. This CDR3 is 20 amino acids long. The V and J ends lost 3 bases and 0 bases, in that order; junction bases with no gene match: 21. In germline, CDR1 is DFQATT, CDR2 SNEGSKA (reference sequence). CDR3 residues: CSASGSDITSGFSSSYEQYF. The CDR3 DNA reads as TGCAGTGCTAGTGGATCGGACATCACTAGCGGGTTCTCCAGCTCCTACGAGCAGTACTTC.

This clonotype came up many times. One junction end disagrees with the germline gene, perhaps due to a read error. The CDR3 reads CASSDPHSPIF. The CDR3 region has the DNA TGTGCCAGCAGTGACCCCCACAGCCCGATCTTT. The chain combines TRBV2 with TRBJ1-1, with unresolved D. The CDR3 is 11 amino acids. Germline V gene lookup returns CDR1 SNHLY and CDR2 FYNNEI. Complete variable domain (other parts from reference TRBV2 and TRBJ1-1): EPEVTQTPSHQVTQMGQEVILRCVPISNHLYFYWYRQILGQKVEFLVSFYNNEISEKSEIFDDQFSVERPDGSNFTLKIRSTKLEDSAMYFCASSDPHSPIFGQGTRLTVV.

Details on this clonotype: A read error is possible here, since a much larger clone lies one base away. The chain is built from TRBV30 and TRBJ1-4; 7 bases map to TRBD1. There are 14 residues in the CDR3. V lost 2 bases, J lost 3 bases, and 3 bases stayed unmatched. Germline assignment: CDR1 GTSNPN and CDR2 SVGIG (reference sequence). This CDR3 is CAWSLQGSNEKLFF. In DNA, the CDR3 is TGTGCCTGGAGTCTACAGGGGTCTAATGAAAAACTGTTTTTT.